This entry lists 17 T cell receptor beta chains sequenced from one sample in a study of blood T cell repertoires in COVID-19. Assay: immunoSEQ multiplex PCR; the TCRdb copy retains only in-frame clones and omits some. The sample has around 270,000 clones; approximately 88% are singletons. The sample consisted of PBMCs or T cells enriched from blood (not recorded which). The source is a woman aged 40 to 50 who had been exposed to COVID-19.

Worth noting for this clone: Additional DNA sequences in this sample encode the identical CDR3. The chain uses TRBV11-2 and TRBJ2-1, with a weak D call TRBD2 (5 bases). The V gene's germline CDR1 is SGHAT and CDR2 FQNNGV. CDR3 length: 11 residues. V shed 3 bases and J shed 10 bases, with 7 bases lying between them. The CDR3, as DNA: TGTGCCAGCAGCTTTACGGGGGAGCAGTTCTTC. This gives the protein CASSFTGEQFF.

With regard to this clone: Its ends do not fully match the called genes, so a read error is possible. The CDR3 nucleotides read TGTGCCAGCACCGGGGGTGCTTCCGCCGGGGAGCCGTTTTTT. This codes for CASTGGASAGEPFF. The chain recombines TRBV6-5 with TRBJ2-2; TRBD2 is a possible D gene (6 bases). The CDR3 runs to 14 residues. Germline V gene data show CDR1 as MNHEY and CDR2 as SVGAGI.

J is TRBJ1-2 and V is TRBV9; possible D gene TRBD1, 6 bases. The CDR3 runs 12 residues. V gave up 3 bases and J gave up 9 bases, with 12 bases separating them. Germline CDR1 is SGDLS and CDR2 is YYNGEE. The CDR3 DNA follows: TGTGCCAGCAGCGCCTACAGGGAGAGCTACACCTTC. Residues: CASSAYRESYTF.

The genes are TRBV11-2 and TRBJ1-3, with a tentative D call TRBD1 (5 bases). This CDR3 spans 18 amino acids. Germline CDR1 SGHAT, CDR2 FQNNGV. Trimming removed 1 base from V and 0 bases from J, with 16 bases in between. The CDR3 sequence is CASSLGPRDYNSGNTIYF. The CDR3 DNA sequence: TGTGCCAGCAGCTTAGGTCCGAGGGACTACAACTCTGGAAACACCATATATTTT. The full variable domain, rest sourced from reference TRBV11-2 and TRBJ1-3, is EAGVAQSPRYKIIEKRQSVAFWCNPISGHATLYWYQQILGQGPKLLIQFQNNGVVDDSQLPKDRFSAERLKGVDSTLKIQPAKLEDSAVYLCASSLGPRDYNSGNTIYFGEGSWLTVV.

The chain recombines TRBV28 with TRBJ1-2; D unresolved. CDR1 is MDHEN and CDR2 is SYDVKM in the germline V gene. V lost 3 bases and J 6 bases, leaving 14 bases between the germline ends. This CDR3 contains 14 residues. As DNA, the CDR3 is TGTGCCAGCAGTTTCTTGCGGGGAATGGATGGCTACACCTTC. Translated: CASSFLRGMDGYTF.

The chain carries TRBV6-5 and TRBJ1-1; perhaps TRBD1 as D (6 bases). The CDR3 totals 16 residues. V gave up 4 bases and J gave up 1 base, with 16 bases separating them. Germline assignment: CDR1 MNHEY and CDR2 SVGAGI. CDR3 DNA sequence: TGTGCCAGCAGTTCCCTGACAGGCGGAAAGAACACTGAAGCTTTCTTT. Residues: CASSSLTGGKNTEAFF.

The chain links TRBV19 to TRBJ2-2; D might be TRBD2 (5 bases). V was clipped by 7 bases and J by 5 bases, with 17 bases between them. This CDR3 has 15 amino acids. Looked up from germline, CDR1 is LNHDA and CDR2 is SQIVND (reference sequence). This CDR3 reads CASIRDSDGTGELFF. The CDR3 region has the DNA TGTGCCAGTATTCGGGATAGCGATGGGACCGGGGAGCTGTTTTTT.

The gene calls are TRBV30 and TRBJ1-6; 8 bases are a match to TRBD1. CDR1 is GTSNPN, CDR2 SVGIG, per germline (reference sequence). J was trimmed by 9 bases and V by 0 bases; bases with no gene match: 7. This CDR3 contains 15 residues. This CDR3 is CAWSVPGGFSSPLHF. The CDR3 nucleotides are TGTGCCTGGAGTGTACCAGGGGGCTTTAGTTCACCCCTCCACTTT.

This clone appeared a single time. This chain connects TRBV5-6 to TRBJ1-1; TRBD1 might be the D (6 bases). Trimming left V 2 bases short and J 6 bases short, with 17 bases between. This CDR3 has 15 amino acids. The V gene's germline CDR1 is SGHDT and CDR2 YYEEEE. This chain's CDR3 is CASSFRSSRGAEAFF. CDR3 sequence (DNA): TGTGCCAGCAGCTTCCGAAGTTCCAGGGGCGCTGAAGCTTTCTTT.

This clone was observed a single time. The chain employs TRBV10-3 and TRBJ1-1; TRBD1 agrees at 8 bases. The length of the CDR3 is 15 residues. CDR1 is ENHRY, CDR2 SYGVKD, per germline. V lost 10 bases, J lost 2 bases, and 12 bases stayed unmatched. The CDR3 DNA reads TGTGCCACCACCGGGACAGGCCCCCCCAACACTGAAGCTTTCTTT. Translating it yields CATTGTGPPNTEAFF.

In this sample, this clone turned up many times. The rearrangement uses TRBV24-1 and TRBJ2-2; D is ambiguous. The V and J ends lost 0 bases and 3 bases respectively, with 4 bases between them. Germline CDR1 KGHDR, CDR2 SFDVKD. CDR3 size: 14 residues. The CDR3 is CATSDLRDTGELFF. CDR3 DNA: TGTGCCACCAGTGATTTGCGGGACACCGGGGAGCTGTTTTTT.

This chain joins TRBV9 and TRBJ2-1; D is unresolved. Per germline, CDR1 SGDLS and CDR2 YYNGEE. The CDR3 loop spans 15 amino acids. Trimming stripped 0 bases from V and 5 bases from J, with 12 bases between. This CDR3 is CASSVEGRQNNEQFF. CDR3 nucleotide sequence: TGTGCCAGCAGCGTAGAAGGCAGGCAAAACAATGAGCAGTTCTTC.

The chain joins TRBV2 to TRBJ2-6, with D perhaps matching TRBD2 (6 bases). Germline CDR1 reads SNHLY; CDR2 reads FYNNEI. Trimming left V 4 bases short and J 0 bases short, with 13 bases between. The CDR3 spans 17 residues. Written as DNA, the CDR3 is TGTGCCAGCAGTGTCCCGGGACTGGCCTCTGGGGCCAACGTCCTGACTTTC. Residues: CASSVPGLASGANVLTF.

This clone has more than one count but fewer than ten. V gene TRBV2 combines with J gene TRBJ2-7; possible D gene TRBD2, 6 bases. Between the trimmed V and J ends, which lost 7 bases and 2 bases, there was a span of 12 bases. In germline, CDR1 is SNHLY, CDR2 FYNNEI. This CDR3 spans 13 amino acids. The CDR3 loop reads CASKYGGTYEQYV. The CDR3 DNA follows: TGTGCCAGCAAGTATGGGGGGACCTACGAGCAGTACGTC.

This chain uses TRBV27 with TRBJ2-7, with D perhaps TRBD1 (6 bases). From germline, CDR1 is MNHEY and CDR2 SMNVEV (reference sequence). Trimming took off 5 bases at V and 3 bases at J, with 23 bases between the two ends. The CDR3 consists of 17 residues. In nucleotides, the CDR3 is TGTGCCAGCAGTCAACTTAAACCCTCAGGGGAAAACTACGAGCAGTACGTC. Protein: CASSQLKPSGENYEQYV.

The CDR3 DNA is TGTGCCAACGAGGAAGGCTCGACAGCCACTGAAGCTTTCTTT. It translates to CANEEGSTATEAFF. The chain carries TRBV10-3 and TRBJ1-1; the D gene is possibly TRBD1 (5 bases). Trimming left V 10 bases short and J 4 bases short, with 19 bases between. Germline V lookup: CDR1 ENHRY, CDR2 SYGVKD. This CDR3 is 14 amino acids long.

The chain couples TRBV4-3 to TRBJ2-3; 8 positions agree with TRBD2. Unmatched junction bases numbered 8, after V lost 0 bases and J lost 0 bases. Germline CDR1 is LGHNA and CDR2 is YSLEER. The CDR3 is 18 residues long. The CDR3 sequence is CASSQDLLAALSTDTQYF. CDR3 DNA sequence: TGCGCCAGCAGCCAAGATTTACTAGCGGCCCTGAGCACAGATACGCAGTATTTT.